This T cell receptor (beta chain) was documented in a study of identical twins. Template switching added a universal primer site, and cDNA bore unique molecular identifiers. TCRdb re-called the 5' RACE reads through MiXCR, storing one row per CDR3 protein. The top ten hold roughly 7% of the sample, which has under 350,000 distinct CDR3 sequences, roughly 10% seen once. The CDR3 sequence is 14 residues long. The V gene lost 0 bases and the J gene lost 5 bases, with 12 bases spanning the gap. Germline CDR1 SGDLS, CDR2 YYNGEE. Findings and caveats of the study: Twin-shared out-of-frame alpha sequences showed excess low generation probability.

This clonotype has more than one count but fewer than ten. The target antigen is unknown. The same specimen was also included in a second study, on yellow fever vaccine responses in identical twins.

The sample comprised CD8+ T cells sorted from blood. The V call is TRBV9, the J call TRBJ2-7; D is unresolved. The receptor was isolated from a young woman in good health. CDR3 nucleotides: TGTGCCAGCAGCGTAGTGGATTCCTGGGACGAGCAGTACTTC. The encoded protein is CASSVVDSWDEQYF.